The 4 T cell receptor beta chains listed next were all sequenced from one sample in a study of T cells after yellow fever vaccination (dated 2019 in TCRdb). The treatment or condition label on this specimen signifies: live attenuated yellow fever vaccine strain. Library generation was performed with 5' RACE. Sequencing was performed on an Illumina NovaSeq 6000. The raw public data were reprocessed by TCRdb itself: fastp quality trimming at Q25, MiXCR clonotype calling, in-frame beta chains only. Rows are combined by CDR3 protein, so each entry shows the most common genes and DNA. This sample has 300,000 to 400,000 distinct CDR3 sequences in its table, and around an eighth of those were observed once. 3.2% of the sample goes to the ten largest clones. This sample comprised CD4+ T cells sorted from PBMCs, obtained 15 days after the yellow fever booster vaccination. These receptor sequences come from a man aged 18 to 29 who received the YFV17D yellow fever vaccine.

This clonotype has a handful of counts. V and J are TRBV20-1 and TRBJ1-2; D gene ambiguous. Germline CDR1 and CDR2: DFQATT and SNEGSKA (reference sequence). The CDR3 covers 13 residues. Trimming shortened V by 3 bases and J by 4 bases, and 12 bases separated the two germline ends. The CDR3 reads CSASPGPTYGYTF. The CDR3 DNA follows: TGCAGTGCTAGCCCCGGGCCCACCTATGGCTACACCTTC.

This clonotype showed up just a few times. The gene calls are TRBV20-1 and TRBJ1-4, with D perhaps matching TRBD1 (5 bases). The CDR3 has 13 amino acids. The germline gives CDR1 DFQATT, CDR2 SNEGSKA (reference sequence). The V and J ends lost 4 bases and 1 base respectively, with 7 bases between them. CDR3 residues: CSAMQGTNEKLFF. The CDR3 DNA reads as TGCAGTGCTATGCAGGGAACTAATGAAAAACTGTTTTTT.

J is TRBJ2-7 and V is TRBV15; D is unresolved. Germline CDR1 and CDR2: LNHNV and YYDKDF (reference sequence). This CDR3 comprises 14 residues. V was pared by 3 bases and J by 0 bases, with 9 bases between. This chain's CDR3 is CATSRSVDSYEQYV. As DNA, the CDR3 is TGTGCCACCAGCAGGAGTGTGGACTCCTACGAGCAGTACGTC.

The CDR3 loop reads CASSGQGDGELFF. CDR3 coding DNA: TGTGCCAGCAGCGGTCAGGGAGACGGGGAGCTGTTTTTT. V is TRBV9 and J is TRBJ2-2; D may be TRBD1 or TRBD2 (5 bases each). In germline, CDR1 is SGDLS, CDR2 YYNGEE. The CDR3 is made up of 13 amino acids. V lost 3 bases to trimming and J lost 7 bases, with 10 bases between them. Full variable domain (remainder filled in from reference TRBV9 and TRBJ2-2): DSGVTQTPKHLITATGQRVTLRCSPRSGDLSVYWYQQSLDQGLQFLIQYYNGEERAKGNILERFSAQQFPDLHSELNLSSLELGDSALYFCASSGQGDGELFFGEGSRLTVL.